Following are 2 T cell receptor beta chains from one sample sequenced in a study of cytomegalovirus exposure and HLA in healthy donors. Researchers ran the PCR with 60 Vbeta and 13 Jbeta primers. Assay: immunoSEQ multiplex PCR; the TCRdb copy retains only in-frame clones and omits some. Here the sample spans 160,000 or so clones, about 86% being singletons. What was sequenced was PBMCs. Every receptor here comes from a woman between 18 and 29 years old in good health and CMV-seronegative.

This rearrangement joins TRBV5-1 to TRBJ2-3; 13 bases agree with TRBD2. This CDR3 comprises 17 residues. J gave up 1 base and V 4 bases, and 6 bases lay outside the gene matches. The germline CDR1 and CDR2 sequences are SGHRS and YFSETQ. In nucleotides, the CDR3 is TGCGCCAGCAGCCCGGGGACTAGCGGGACCGGCACAGATACGCAGTATTTT. Protein: CASSPGTSGTGTDTQYF.

The rearrangement joins TRBV19 to TRBJ2-5, with no clear D. Germline CDR1 and CDR2: LNHDA and SQIVND (reference sequence). This CDR3 spans 15 amino acids. V was cut by 4 bases and J by 5 bases, with 17 bases left in between. The CDR3 region is CASSTLTQEWETQYF. The CDR3 DNA follows: TGTGCCAGTAGTACCCTGACCCAGGAATGGGAGACCCAGTACTTC.